The next 14 T cell receptor beta chains were all read from a single sample in a study of T cell changes during pregnancy in multiple sclerosis. The method was immunoSEQ multiplex PCR; TCRdb's version includes in-frame clones alone and lacks a portion of them. The table has 60,000 or so clones, about 90% seen once. The sequencing here drew on CD4+ T cells from peripheral blood mononuclear cells, taken after pregnancy. These receptors were collected from a female donor in good health, enrolled as a control in a pregnancy study.

The V call is TRBV28, the J call TRBJ1-1; TRBD1 is a possible D gene (6 bases). Germline loops: CDR1 MDHEN, CDR2 SYDVKM. CDR3 size: 12 residues. V lost 6 bases and J 6 bases, leaving 11 bases between the germline ends. The CDR3 DNA reads TGTGCCAGCAGCACCCGGACAGCTGAAGCTTTCTTT. Translated: CASSTRTAEAFF.

About this clone itself: This same CDR3 is encoded by further DNA sequences in the sample. This chain joins TRBV5-1 and TRBJ2-1; weak D call: TRBD1 (6 bases). The V gene's germline CDR1 is SGHRS and CDR2 YFSETQ. Trimming left V 0 bases short and J 2 bases short, with 9 bases between. The CDR3 is 15 residues long. CDR3 region: CASSLGQGTYNEQFF. The DNA for the CDR3 is TGCGCCAGCAGCTTGGGGCAGGGGACCTACAATGAGCAGTTCTTC.

In this sample, this clone turned up a few times. Other DNA sequences within the sample encode an identical CDR3. The V and J genes are TRBV18 and TRBJ1-4; possibly TRBD1 for D (6 bases). This CDR3 comprises 16 residues. CDR1 KGHSH and CDR2 LQKENI come from the germline V gene. V lost 3 bases to trimming and J lost 0 bases, with 11 bases between them. CDR3 sequence (DNA): TGTGCCAGCTCACCCCGACAGGCCGCAACTAATGAAAAACTGTTTTTT. Translating it yields CASSPRQAATNEKLFF.

This sequence joins TRBV4-3 and TRBJ2-1, with a possible D match to TRBD1 (5 bases). V was clipped by 4 bases and J by 12 bases, with 16 bases between them. Germline V gives CDR1 LGHNA, CDR2 YSLEER. The CDR3 is 13 residues long. In DNA, the CDR3 is TGCGCCAGCAGCCCCGGCGAAGGGGTTCGGCAGTTCTTC. This sequence encodes CASSPGEGVRQFF.

J is TRBJ2-2 and V is TRBV2, with 7 nucleotides matching TRBD1. J lost 1 base, V lost 6 bases, and 2 bases had no gene match. The CDR3 is 14 amino acids. Germline V lookup: CDR1 SNHLY, CDR2 FYNNEI. Here the CDR3 DNA reads TGTGCCAGCAGGGGACAGATGAACACCGGGGAGCTGTTTTTT. It is translated as CASRGQMNTGELFF. Based on the CDR3 plus reference TRBV2 and TRBJ2-2, the full variable domain is EPEVTQTPSHQVTQMGQEVILRCVPISNHLYFYWYRQILGQKVEFLVSFYNNEISEKSEIFDDQFSVERPDGSNFTLKIRSTKLEDSAMYFCASRGQMNTGELFFGEGSRLTVL.

The CDR3 loop reads CASTTTGGDTEAFF. In nucleotides, the CDR3 is TGCGCCAGCACCACGACAGGGGGGGACACTGAAGCTTTCTTT. This chain links TRBV5-1 with TRBJ1-1; the match to TRBD1 covers 9 bases. V shed 6 bases and J 3 bases; nucleotides not matched to a gene: 6. CDR1 SGHRS and CDR2 YFSETQ come from the germline V gene. This CDR3 is built from 14 residues.

V gene TRBV6-5 combines with J gene TRBJ2-7; D is possibly TRBD2 (6 bases). The CDR3 totals 14 residues. Germline V lookup: CDR1 MNHEY, CDR2 SVGAGI. V was pared by 2 bases and J by 6 bases, with 14 bases between. In DNA form, the CDR3 reads TGTGCCAGCAGTTACGCGCGGCTAGCGACCGAGCAGTACTTC. Its protein is CASSYARLATEQYF.

The V and J genes are TRBV4-1 and TRBJ1-1; possible D gene TRBD1, 6 bases. The CDR3 is 13 residues long. The V gene's germline CDR1 is MGHRA and CDR2 YSYEKL. Deletions cut 4 bases from V and 6 bases from J, with 12 bases between. The CDR3 spells CASSRGGGAEAFF. In DNA form, the CDR3 reads TGCGCCAGCAGCCGAGGGGGGGGCGCTGAAGCTTTCTTT.

The chain recombines TRBV5-4 with TRBJ1-1, with a possible D match to TRBD1 (6 bases). Germline-derived CDR1 and CDR2 are SGHNT and YYREEE (reference sequence). This CDR3 region has 15 residues. The V end was cut by 0 bases, the J end by 6 bases, with 15 bases between. CDR3 residues: CASSLGSDRFAEAFF. CDR3 in DNA: TGTGCCAGCAGCTTGGGTTCAGACAGGTTCGCTGAAGCTTTCTTT.

The chain couples TRBV30 to TRBJ2-1; 10 positions match TRBD2. With V trimmed by 6 bases and J by 13 bases, 9 bases remained unmatched. Per the germline V gene, CDR1 is GTSNPN and CDR2 is SVGIG (reference sequence). The CDR3 is 12 amino acids. The CDR3 spells CACLAGGTNQFF. As DNA, the CDR3 is TGTGCCTGTTTAGCGGGGGGAACGAACCAGTTCTTC.

There are a few counts of this clone. The identical CDR3 is also encoded by other nucleotide sequences in the sample. J is TRBJ1-5 and V is TRBV7-2; 9 positions agree with TRBD1. This CDR3 is 15 amino acids long. V shed 2 bases and J 4 bases; nucleotides not matched to a gene: 3. Germline V gene sequence: CDR1 SGHTA, CDR2 FQGNSA. The DNA of the CDR3 is TGTGCCAGCAGCTTATTAGGGACAGGGAATCAGCCCCAGCATTTT. Translated, it gives CASSLLGTGNQPQHF.

This clone was seen once. The chain combines TRBV5-1 with TRBJ2-7; 7 bases agree with TRBD1. Germline lookup yields CDR1 SGHRS and CDR2 YFSETQ. V gave up 3 bases and J gave up 3 bases; unmatched junction bases: 3. CDR3 length: 13 residues. The CDR3 here is CASSYGTVYEQYF. The CDR3 region has the DNA TGCGCCAGCAGCTACGGGACAGTCTACGAGCAGTACTTC.

The J gene is TRBJ1-1, the V gene TRBV2; D not resolved. This CDR3 has 13 residues. Per germline, CDR1 SNHLY and CDR2 FYNNEI. V was cut by 4 bases and J by 3 bases, with 9 bases left in between. CDR3 in amino acids: CASSVERDTEAFF. CDR3 DNA: TGTGCCAGCAGTGTCGAGAGGGACACTGAAGCTTTCTTT.

The J gene is TRBJ1-1, the V gene TRBV18; TRBD1 matches 7 bases. J was trimmed by 1 base and V by 3 bases; bases with no gene match: 2. This CDR3 comprises 14 residues. Germline CDR1 KGHSH, CDR2 LQKENI. This CDR3 reads CASSPGQSNTEAFF. The CDR3 DNA reads as TGTGCCAGCTCACCGGGACAGTCGAACACTGAAGCTTTCTTT.